The rows below give T cell receptor beta chains drawn from one sample of a study of OX40 agonist ivuxolimab in advanced cancers. The method was immunoSEQ multiplex PCR; TCRdb's version includes in-frame clones alone and lacks a portion of them. The sample yields more than 90,000 clones, about four fifths seen once. The sample here was CD4+ or CD8+ T cells sorted from blood, taken in a trial of the OX40 agonist ivuxolimab. The receptors shown here come from an adult with an advanced solid tumor such as melanoma, head and neck, liver or kidney cancer. CDR3s include the opening cysteine and the closing phenylalanine or tryptophan. The order of the fields is J gene, D gene, clone size, V gene, CDR3 protein, CDR3 DNA. D genes are given only for firm matches. A clone size is listed for some rows: how often the clone was seen (once, few, many), or a class if it is expanded.

j_gene: TRBJ2-1
d_gene: TRBD2
abundance: .
v_gene: TRBV7-8
CDR3aa: CASSSSEPGLAGNEQFF
CDR3nt: TGTGCCAGCAGCTCCTCCGAACCGGGACTAGCGGGGAATGAGCAGTTCTTC

j_gene: TRBJ2-7
d_gene: TRBD1
abundance: .
v_gene: TRBV4-3
CDR3aa: CASSQDTGGGLGEQYF
CDR3nt: TGCGCCAGCAGCCAAGATACAGGGGGAGGCCTAGGCGAGCAGTACTTC

j_gene: TRBJ1-2
d_gene: TRBD1
abundance: .
v_gene: TRBV6-6
CDR3aa: CASRRDSNYGYTF
CDR3nt: TGTGCCAGCAGGAGGGACAGCAACTATGGCTACACCTTC

j_gene: TRBJ1-3
d_gene: .
abundance: .
v_gene: TRBV28
CDR3aa: CASSLSGLGSGNTIYF
CDR3nt: TGTGCCAGCAGTTTATCGGGGCTGGGGTCAGGAAACACCATATATTTT

j_gene: TRBJ2-3
d_gene: .
abundance: few
v_gene: TRBV5-1
CDR3aa: CASSLDPPPADTQYF
CDR3nt: TGCGCCAGCAGCTTGGACCCCCCGCCCGCCGATACGCAGTATTTT

j_gene: TRBJ1-1
d_gene: .
abundance: .
v_gene: TRBV10-1
CDR3aa: CASSPTREFTEAFF
CDR3nt: TGCGCCAGCAGCCCAACGAGGGAGTTTACTGAAGCTTTCTTT

j_gene: TRBJ1-1
d_gene: .
abundance: .
v_gene: TRBV5-4
CDR3aa: CASSPGGPPTEAFF
CDR3nt: TGTGCCAGCAGCCCTGGCGGCCCCCCTACTGAAGCTTTCTTT

j_gene: TRBJ1-2
d_gene: .
abundance: few
v_gene: TRBV5-1
CDR3aa: CASSLGDTGAYTF
CDR3nt: TGCGCCAGCAGCTTGGGGGACACCGGGGCCTACACCTTC

j_gene: TRBJ2-5
d_gene: .
abundance: few
v_gene: TRBV9
CDR3aa: CASSVGERRETQYF
CDR3nt: TGTGCCAGCAGCGTAGGAGAAAGGCGGGAGACCCAGTACTTC

j_gene: TRBJ2-1
d_gene: TRBD2
abundance: .
v_gene: TRBV7-9
CDR3aa: CASSSGTSGLGEQFF
CDR3nt: TGTGCCAGCAGCTCCGGGACTAGCGGATTGGGTGAGCAGTTCTTC

j_gene: TRBJ2-1
d_gene: TRBD2
abundance: .
v_gene: TRBV19
CDR3aa: CASSIGETSGRNEQFF
CDR3nt: TGTGCCAGTAGTATAGGGGAGACTAGCGGGAGAAATGAGCAGTTCTTC

j_gene: TRBJ1-2
d_gene: .
abundance: .
v_gene: TRBV6-5
CDR3aa: CASSPLDRSYYGYTF
CDR3nt: TGTGCCAGCAGTCCACTTGACAGGAGCTACTATGGCTACACCTTC

j_gene: TRBJ2-5
d_gene: .
abundance: .
v_gene: TRBV6-5
CDR3aa: CASSYTTAPKETQYF
CDR3nt: TGTGCCAGCAGTTACACGACAGCACCTAAAGAGACCCAGTACTTC

j_gene: TRBJ2-2
d_gene: .
abundance: few
v_gene: TRBV7-7
CDR3aa: CASSLGATGELFF
CDR3nt: TGTGCCAGCAGCTTAGGAGCGACCGGGGAGCTGTTTTTT

j_gene: TRBJ2-3
d_gene: .
abundance: .
v_gene: TRBV6-1
CDR3aa: CASSAGRDTQYF
CDR3nt: TGTGCCAGCAGTGCAGGCCGGGATACGCAGTATTTT

j_gene: TRBJ2-3
d_gene: TRBD2
abundance: .
v_gene: TRBV7-3
CDR3aa: CASSRGLAGVIDTQYF
CDR3nt: TGTGCCAGCAGCCGAGGACTAGCGGGGGTTATAGATACGCAGTATTTT

j_gene: TRBJ1-6
d_gene: .
abundance: once
v_gene: TRBV30
CDR3aa: CAWSVGRTANSPLHF
CDR3nt: TGTGCCTGGAGTGTAGGGCGGACTGCCAATTCACCCCTCCACTTT

j_gene: TRBJ1-3
d_gene: .
abundance: .
v_gene: TRBV5-6
CDR3aa: CASSLQDSSFGNTIYF
CDR3nt: TGTGCCAGCAGCTTACAGGACTCATCTTTTGGAAACACCATATATTTT